Listed below are T cell receptor beta chains from one sample, sequenced in a study of blood T cell repertoires in COVID-19. TCRdb's copy holds only in-frame clones and misses some; the assay was immunoSEQ multiplex PCR. Of roughly 98,000 clones listed, about 81% are singletons. Sequences were obtained from peripheral blood. Receptors were obtained from a human donor in a cohort sampled during active COVID-19. Each CDR3 is given with its conserved first and last residue. A D gene is named only where the DNA matches it firmly. Part of the rows lack a size; the others show once, few, many or a class for expanded clones.

V gene: TRBV7-2; D gene: NA; J gene: TRBJ1-5; clone size: NA; CDR3 DNA: TGTGCCAGCAGTCCGTTCGGGCAGCCCCAGCATTTT; CDR3 protein: CASSPFGQPQHF
V gene: TRBV5-1; D gene: NA; J gene: TRBJ1-2; clone size: NA; CDR3 DNA: TGCGCCAGCAGCTTGGGACCGGGCTATGGCTACACCTTC; CDR3 protein: CASSLGPGYGYTF
V gene: TRBV20-1; D gene: TRBD1; J gene: TRBJ1-6; clone size: few; CDR3 DNA: TGCAGTGCTAGTAGGGGACAGGCAGCTCTTGGTTCACCCCTCCACTTT; CDR3 protein: CSASRGQAALGSPLHF
V gene: TRBV6-5; D gene: NA; J gene: TRBJ1-2; clone size: NA; CDR3 DNA: TGTGCCAGCAGCCGCGGGGGGGCTGGTGGCTACACCTTC; CDR3 protein: CASSRGGAGGYTF
V gene: TRBV4-2; D gene: NA; J gene: TRBJ2-7; clone size: NA; CDR3 DNA: TGTGCCAGCAGCCAAGGGGGACTGATCCCCCACGAGCAGTACTTC; CDR3 protein: CASSQGGLIPHEQYF
V gene: TRBV3-1/TRBV3-2; D gene: TRBD1; J gene: TRBJ2-7; clone size: NA; CDR3 DNA: TGTGCCAGCAGCCAAGAATCTCGGACAGGGTACGAGCAGTACTTC; CDR3 protein: CASSQESRTGYEQYF
V gene: TRBV18; D gene: NA; J gene: TRBJ2-5; clone size: NA; CDR3 DNA: TGTGCCAGCTCACCAATTCGACAGGCTGGGGAGACCCAGTACTTC; CDR3 protein: CASSPIRQAGETQYF
V gene: TRBV18; D gene: NA; J gene: TRBJ2-7; clone size: NA; CDR3 DNA: TGTGCCAGCTCACCACAGGCCAGGGCTTACGAGCAGTACTTC; CDR3 protein: CASSPQARAYEQYF
V gene: TRBV5-1; D gene: TRBD1; J gene: TRBJ2-5; clone size: few; CDR3 DNA: TGCGCCAGCAGCATCGGACAGGGGGCCAGCGAGACCCAGTACTTC; CDR3 protein: CASSIGQGASETQYF
V gene: TRBV12-3/TRBV12-4; D gene: NA; J gene: TRBJ2-7; clone size: NA; CDR3 DNA: TGTGCCAGCAGCTGGGTTCGGGCAGGGGAAACGTACTTC; CDR3 protein: CASSWVRAGETYF
V gene: TRBV6-1; D gene: TRBD1; J gene: TRBJ1-5; clone size: few; CDR3 DNA: TGTGCCAGCAGTGAACCCCCGGACAGGGGCCAATTCTTCAATCAGCCCCAGCATTTT; CDR3 protein: CASSEPPDRGQFFNQPQHF
V gene: TRBV12-5; D gene: TRBD2; J gene: TRBJ2-7; clone size: NA; CDR3 DNA: TGTGCTAGTGGTTTGAGGGAGGGGAGCTCCTACGAGCAGTACTTC; CDR3 protein: CASGLREGSSYEQYF
V gene: TRBV4-1; D gene: TRBD2; J gene: TRBJ2-3; clone size: NA; CDR3 DNA: TGCGCCAGCAGCCAAGATAGCGGGGATTCAGATACGCAGTATTTT; CDR3 protein: CASSQDSGDSDTQYF
V gene: TRBV6-5; D gene: TRBD1; J gene: TRBJ1-2; clone size: NA; CDR3 DNA: TGTGCCAGCAGTCCCCCCGGGACAGGACTAATCCGCTTC; CDR3 protein: CASSPPGTGLIRF
V gene: TRBV7-2; D gene: NA; J gene: TRBJ2-3; clone size: NA; CDR3 DNA: TGTGCCAGCAGCCAATACTTCAGCGTTCCGACAGATACGCAGTATTTT; CDR3 protein: CASSQYFSVPTDTQYF
V gene: TRBV19; D gene: NA; J gene: TRBJ1-2; clone size: NA; CDR3 DNA: TGTGCCAGCCGTCGGGGTCAGACCTCTAACTATGGCTACACCTTC; CDR3 protein: CASRRGQTSNYGYTF
V gene: TRBV2; D gene: NA; J gene: TRBJ2-3; clone size: NA; CDR3 DNA: TGTGCCAGCACCCTAAACGCAGGACTCGTCACAGATACGCAGTATTTT; CDR3 protein: CASTLNAGLVTDTQYF
V gene: TRBV5-1; D gene: TRBD1; J gene: TRBJ2-1; clone size: NA; CDR3 DNA: TGCGCCAGCAGCCCCCTGACAGGGGGGTCGTATAATGAGCAGTTCTTC; CDR3 protein: CASSPLTGGSYNEQFF
V gene: TRBV15; D gene: TRBD1; J gene: TRBJ1-2; clone size: NA; CDR3 DNA: TGTGCCACCAGCTTCAGGGGGTCCCGCTATGGCTACACCTTC; CDR3 protein: CATSFRGSRYGYTF
V gene: TRBV5-4; D gene: NA; J gene: TRBJ1-1; clone size: NA; CDR3 DNA: TGTGCCAGCAGCTTGTTAGAATTTTCGGGTAACACTGAAGCTTTCTTT; CDR3 protein: CASSLLEFSGNTEAFF
V gene: TRBV6-6; D gene: TRBD1; J gene: TRBJ1-1; clone size: few; CDR3 DNA: TGTGCCAGCACCAAACAGGGGTGGGACACTGAAGCTTTCTTT; CDR3 protein: CASTKQGWDTEAFF
V gene: TRBV7-2; D gene: TRBD1; J gene: TRBJ1-1; clone size: NA; CDR3 DNA: TGTGCCAGCAGCCAAAGACAGGGGACTGAAGCTTTCTTT; CDR3 protein: CASSQRQGTEAFF
V gene: TRBV7-2; D gene: NA; J gene: TRBJ1-1; clone size: NA; CDR3 DNA: TGTGCCAGCAGCTTAATAATTGTGAACACTGAAGCTTTCTTT; CDR3 protein: CASSLIIVNTEAFF
V gene: TRBV18; D gene: TRBD2; J gene: TRBJ2-5; clone size: NA; CDR3 DNA: TGTGCCAGCTCACCAGAGATAGCGGGGACCCAAGAGACCCAGTACTTC; CDR3 protein: CASSPEIAGTQETQYF
V gene: TRBV9; D gene: TRBD2; J gene: TRBJ2-3; clone size: NA; CDR3 DNA: TGTGCCAGCAGCCCTCCTAGCGGGGTAAGCACAGATACGCAGTATTTT; CDR3 protein: CASSPPSGVSTDTQYF